This TCR beta chain is drawn from a study of spatial heterogeneity in lung cancer. Study as a whole: Sequences of the beta chain were consistently detected in greater numbers than alpha-chain sequences. Study-wide results and caveats: Resection blood, more than follow-up blood, showed ubiquitous expanded tumor TCRs.

The J segment lost 6 bases and the V segment lost 7 bases, leaving 10 bases of the junction unmatched. The CDR3 spans 14 residues. Germline V CDR1 and CDR2: SNHLY, FYNNEI. Regarding time point: sample taken at primary tumor resection. Tumor, nontumor lung or frozen PBMC supplied whole RNA that was sequenced unsorted. Of note for this clonotype: Antigen: not known.

Every TCR cDNA molecule carried a tag that served as a unique molecular identifier. TCRdb re-called the 5' RACE reads through MiXCR, storing one row per CDR3 protein. The table lists tens of thousands of distinct CDR3 sequences, just under 6% of them singletons. The rearrangement uses TRBV2 and TRBJ2-7, with TRBD1 identical over 9 bases. This receptor was taken from a male donor with early-stage non-small cell lung cancer. The sequencing used PBMCs, collected at surgery. The CDR3 DNA reads TGTGCCAGCAAAGGGACAGGGTATGATCTCGAGCAGTACTTC. Its translation is CASKGTGYDLEQYF.